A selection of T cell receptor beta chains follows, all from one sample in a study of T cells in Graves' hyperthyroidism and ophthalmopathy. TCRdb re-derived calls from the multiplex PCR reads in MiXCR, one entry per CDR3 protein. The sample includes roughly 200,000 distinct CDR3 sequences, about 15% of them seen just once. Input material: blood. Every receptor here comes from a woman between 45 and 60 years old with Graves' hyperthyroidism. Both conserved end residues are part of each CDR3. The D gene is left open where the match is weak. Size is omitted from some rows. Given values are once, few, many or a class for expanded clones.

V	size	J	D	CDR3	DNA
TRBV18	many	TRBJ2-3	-	CASSPMDGDTQYF	TGTGCCAGCTCACCAATGGACGGAGATACGCAGTATTTT
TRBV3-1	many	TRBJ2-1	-	CASSPRVNSYNEQFF	TGTGCCAGCAGCCCTCGTGTTAACTCCTACAATGAGCAGTTCTTC
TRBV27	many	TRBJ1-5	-	CASSLSGGEGNQPQHF	TGTGCCAGCAGTTTATCTGGGGGTGAGGGCAATCAGCCCCAGCATTTT
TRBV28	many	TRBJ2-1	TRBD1	CASSSSPWDSLSYNEQFF	TGTGCCAGCAGTTCGAGTCCCTGGGACAGCCTCTCCTACAATGAGCAGTTCTTC
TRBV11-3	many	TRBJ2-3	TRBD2	CASSPGTSGHHSTDTQYF	TGTGCCAGCAGCCCCGGGACTAGCGGACACCATAGCACAGATACGCAGTATTTT
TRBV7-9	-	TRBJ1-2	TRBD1	CASSLHRQGSYGYTF	TGTGCCAGCAGCCTACATCGACAGGGCAGCTATGGCTACACCTTC
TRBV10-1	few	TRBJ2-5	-	CASSGAQGLQETQYF	TGCGCCAGCAGTGGAGCCCAGGGTCTGCAAGAGACCCAGTACTTC
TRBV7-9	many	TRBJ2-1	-	CASPAKGGVYNEQFF	TGTGCCAGCCCCGCTAAAGGGGGGGTCTACAATGAGCAGTTCTTC
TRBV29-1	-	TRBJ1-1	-	CSVRDSRVTEAFF	TGCAGCGTGCGGGACTCAAGGGTCACTGAAGCTTTCTTT
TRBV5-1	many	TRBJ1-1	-	CASSFQGGDTEAFF	TGCGCCAGCAGCTTCCAGGGAGGTGACACTGAAGCTTTCTTT
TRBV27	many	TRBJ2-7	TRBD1	CASSPLGQGAYEQYF	TGTGCCAGCTCTCCACTGGGACAGGGGGCCTACGAGCAGTACTTC
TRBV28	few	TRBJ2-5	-	CASKRGVATETQYF	TGTGCCAGCAAGCGAGGAGTTGCGACAGAGACCCAGTACTTC
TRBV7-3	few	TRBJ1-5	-	CASSLTSDQPQHF	TGTGCCAGCAGCTTAACTTCGGATCAGCCCCAGCATTTT
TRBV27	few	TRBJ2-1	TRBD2	CASSPGLATYNEQFF	TGTGCCAGCAGCCCCGGACTAGCGACCTACAATGAGCAGTTCTTC
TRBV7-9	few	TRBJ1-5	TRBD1	CASSLRDSQPQHF	TGTGCCAGCAGCTTAAGGGACAGTCAGCCCCAGCATTTT
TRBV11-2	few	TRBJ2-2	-	CASSLDSQYTGELFF	TGTGCCAGCAGCTTAGACAGCCAGTACACCGGGGAGCTGTTTTTT
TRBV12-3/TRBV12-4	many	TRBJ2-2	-	CASSYYRGTGELFF	TGTGCCAGCAGTTATTATCGGGGCACCGGGGAGCTGTTTTTT